Listed here are 20 T cell receptor beta chains from one sample, sequenced in a study of regulatory T cells in long-lasting Graves disease. Through Arm-PCR of CDR3 regions and iRepertoire HTBI primers, TCR beta libraries were built. TCRdb passed the multiplex PCR reads through MiXCR, listing each CDR3 protein once. The data show roughly 500,000 distinct CDR3 sequences, around 21% seen once. Sample time point: persistent/refractory GD, antithyroid drugs over 5 years with positive TRAb. The TCR library was made from RNA that had been extracted from PBMCs in TRIzol. Material: peripheral blood mononuclear cells (PBMCs), obtained when the disease was refractory, from a patient treated with antithyroid drugs. The receptors here all came from a female donor with Graves disease.

This clonotype was counted a few times. The V gene is TRBV7-9, the J gene TRBJ2-4; TRBD2 is a possible D gene (6 bases). Germline assignment: CDR1 SEHNR and CDR2 FQNEAQ (reference sequence). There are 16 residues in the CDR3. V gave up 6 bases and J gave up 8 bases, with 23 bases separating them. The CDR3 coding sequence is TGTGCCAGCAGACCTACTTTTGCGGGGAGGACGGACATTCAGTACTTC. It encodes CASRPTFAGRTDIQYF. The full variable domain, in which reference TRBV7-9 and TRBJ2-4 provide the parts outside the CDR3, is DTGVSQNPRHKITKRGQNVTFRCDPISEHNRLYWYRQTLGQGPEFLTYFQNEAQLEKSRLLSDRFSAERPKGSFSTLEIQRTEQGDSAMYLCASRPTFAGRTDIQYFGAGTRLSVL.

About this clonotype: A much more abundant neighbour one base away suggests this may be a read error. The CDR3 does not close with the conserved phenylalanine or tryptophan, likely indicating a read error. In nucleotides, the CDR3 is TGTGCCAGCAGCCGTGGGACAATTATTGGTGATGGCTACACCCTC. This encodes CASSRGTIIGDGYTL. The gene calls are TRBV3-1 and TRBJ1-2; perhaps TRBD1 as D (6 bases). This CDR3 has 15 residues. Germline CDR1 LGHDT, CDR2 YNNKEL (reference sequence). Trimming shortened V by 4 bases and J by 6 bases, and 18 bases separated the two germline ends.

The J gene is TRBJ2-3, the V gene TRBV7-2, with D possibly TRBD1 on 5 matching bases. This CDR3 has 16 amino acids. V dropped 6 bases and J dropped 1 base, with 17 bases sitting between them. Germline CDR1 is SGHTA and CDR2 is FQGNSA. The CDR3 DNA is TGTGCCAGCAGACCCACAGGAACATGGGGCACAGATACGCAGTATTTT. Its translation: CASRPTGTWGTDTQYF. Drawing the rest from reference TRBV7-2 and TRBJ2-3, the complete variable domain is GAGVSQSPSNKVTEKGKDVELRCDPISGHTALYWYRQSLGQGLEFLIYFQGNSAPDKSGLPSDRFSAERTGGSVSTLTIQRTQQEDSAVYLCASRPTGTWGTDTQYFGPGTRLTVL.

V is TRBV11-2 and J is TRBJ2-2; 7 bases are a match to TRBD1. V lost 3 bases to trimming and J lost 5 bases; unmatched junction nucleotides: 6. Germline V gene lookup returns CDR1 SGHAT and CDR2 FQNNGV. This CDR3 is built from 15 residues. CDR3 protein: CASSFYGTATGELFF. The CDR3 DNA sequence: TGTGCCAGCAGCTTTTATGGGACAGCAACCGGGGAGCTGTTTTTT.

This clonotype showed up just a few times. The chain carries TRBV5-1 and TRBJ1-1; no reliable D call. V lost 0 bases to trimming and J lost 8 bases, with 11 bases between them. The germline V gene encodes CDR1 SGHRS and CDR2 YFSETQ. The CDR3 consists of 13 residues. For the CDR3, the DNA is TGCGCCAGCAGCTTGGCTCCGGATAAAGAAGCTTTCTTT. Amino acid sequence: CASSLAPDKEAFF. Using reference TRBV5-1 and TRBJ1-1 for the parts outside the CDR3, the full variable domain is KAGVTQTPRYLIKTRGQQVTLSCSPISGHRSVSWYQQTPGQGLQFLFEYFSETQRNKGNFPGRFSGRQFSNSRSEMNVSTLELGDSALYLCASSLAPDKEAFFGQGTRLTVV.

This clonotype was counted a single time. CDR3 protein: CASSLTNYNEQFF. The DNA of the CDR3 is TGTGCCAGCAGCTTGACCAATTACAATGAGCAGTTCTTC. The rearrangement links TRBV11-2 to TRBJ2-1, with D unresolved. Germline CDR1 SGHAT, CDR2 FQNNGV. The CDR3 spans 13 residues. Trimming left V 3 bases short and J 4 bases short, with 7 bases between.

This clonotype was seen repeatedly, ten times or more. Here the CDR3 reads CASSRSSENGYEQYF. The CDR3 nucleotides read TGTGCCAGCAGCCGAAGCTCGGAGAACGGCTACGAGCAGTACTTC. The chain links TRBV7-8 to TRBJ2-7; D gene ambiguous. Germline V lookup: CDR1 SGHVS, CDR2 FQNEAQ. V lost 5 bases, J lost 3 bases, and 17 bases lay in between. The CDR3 extends over 15 amino acids.

This clonotype was seen at least ten times. The V and J genes are TRBV2 and TRBJ2-7, with TRBD2 matching over 8 bases. The germline V gene has CDR1 SNHLY and CDR2 FYNNEI. The CDR3 length is 13 residues. J lost 2 bases, V lost 5 bases, and 2 bases had no gene match. Here the CDR3 reads CASSLLAAYEQYF. The CDR3 bases are TGTGCCAGCAGTCTACTAGCGGCCTACGAGCAGTACTTC.

This clonotype came up a few times. Being one base from a much bigger clone, this may be a read error. This sequence joins TRBV28 and TRBJ2-7; tentatively, D is TRBD1 (5 bases). V was cut by 8 bases and J by 2 bases, with 16 bases left in between. Germline V lookup: CDR1 MDHEN, CDR2 SYDVKM. This CDR3 comprises 14 residues. The CDR3 nucleotides are TGTGCCAGCCCATTGGGGCTTCCCCCCTACGAGCAGTACTTC. Its protein product is CASPLGLPPYEQYF.

This clonotype was observed a handful of times. The chain recombines TRBV28 with TRBJ2-5; TRBD1 might be the D (6 bases). Judging by the DNA end, TRBJ2-1 fits better; the J call may be wrong. The CDR3 runs to 15 residues. The germline gives CDR1 MDHEN, CDR2 SYDVKM. CDR3 in DNA: TGTGCCAGCAGTCCCCCCACAGGGCGGTACAATGAGCAGTTCTTC. Its translation: CASSPPTGRYNEQFF.

This clonotype was recorded many times. The rearrangement joins TRBV6-1 to TRBJ2-7; 7 positions agree with TRBD2. J was trimmed by 7 bases and V by 7 bases; bases with no gene match: 10. Germline values: CDR1 MNHNS, CDR2 SASEGT. There are 13 residues in the CDR3. In DNA form, the CDR3 reads TGTGCCAGCACGGTAACCTTCGGGGGGGAGCAGTACTTC. The encoded protein is CASTVTFGGEQYF.

The gene calls are TRBV20-1 and TRBJ1-1, with D possibly TRBD1 on 5 matching bases. This CDR3 spans 13 amino acids. Germline values: CDR1 DFQATT, CDR2 SNEGSKA (reference sequence). V dropped 0 bases and J dropped 6 bases, with 11 bases sitting between them. The CDR3 coding sequence is TGCAGTGCTAGAGACAGGGCTGAGGCTGAAGCTTTCTTT. This encodes CSARDRAEAEAFF.

This clonotype was observed at least ten times. This chain links TRBV6-1 with TRBJ2-7; TRBD1 might be the D (6 bases). Germline-derived CDR1 and CDR2 are MNHNS and SASEGT. The V and J ends lost 6 bases and 3 bases respectively, with 15 bases between them. CDR3 length: 14 amino acids. The CDR3 nucleotides read TGTGCCAGCAGCCCCGGGACACCGATCTACGAGCAGTACTTC. It translates to CASSPGTPIYEQYF.

A note on this clonotype: This clone may be a read error of a much larger clone one base away. The genes are TRBV5-1 and TRBJ2-7, with 8 bases that match TRBD2. This CDR3 spans 13 amino acids. CDR1 is SGHRS, CDR2 YFSETQ, per germline. After removal of 4 bases from V and 6 bases from J, the junction contained 6 bases not matched to a gene. CDR3 coding DNA: TGCGCCAGCAGCGGTAGCGGGATTCCCGAGCAGTACTTC. It specifies CASSGSGIPEQYF.

The V call is TRBV20-1, the J call TRBJ2-7; tentatively, D is TRBD2 (5 bases). CDR1 is DFQATT and CDR2 is SNEGSKA in the germline V gene (reference sequence). The CDR3 is 15 amino acids. With 6 bases removed from V and 3 bases from J, the gap between germline ends came to 21 bases. The CDR3 nucleotides read TGCAGTGCGACGATCCGGACTGGGGAGATCTACGAGCAGTACTTC. Translation: CSATIRTGEIYEQYF.

There are many counts of this clonotype. This chain joins TRBV11-2 and TRBJ2-5, with 8 bases lining up with TRBD1. Losses at the gene ends were 5 bases for V and 5 bases for J; bases not matched to a gene: 13. CDR1 is SGHAT and CDR2 is FQNNGV in the germline V gene. The CDR3 sequence is 16 residues long. CDR3 coding DNA: TGTGCCAGCAGCCTAAAGACAGGGGCCCTCGGGGAGACCCAGTACTTC. Translated: CASSLKTGALGETQYF.

With respect to this clonotype: This may be a read error: a much more frequent sequence differs by one nucleotide. V usage is TRBV12-3 or TRBV12-4 and J usage is TRBJ1-2; 7 bases match TRBD1. This CDR3 comprises 14 residues. In nucleotides, the CDR3 is TGTACCAGCAGTCTTCTAGGGGGCGACTATGGCTACACCTTC. This translates into CTSSLLGGDYGYTF.

As concerns this clonotype: Being one base from a much bigger clone, this may be a read error. The genes are TRBV3-1 and TRBJ2-5; 14 nucleotides line up with TRBD2. This CDR3 has 17 amino acids. Germline values: CDR1 LGHDT, CDR2 YNNKEL (reference sequence). As DNA, the CDR3 is TGTGTCAGCAGCCAGACTAGCGGGAGGGCCTTTCCAGAGACCCAGTACTTC. Protein: CVSSQTSGRAFPETQYF.

The sample holds many counts of this clonotype. The rearrangement uses TRBV9 and TRBJ2-7; the D is unclear. This CDR3 spans 15 amino acids. The germline gives CDR1 SGDLS, CDR2 YYNGEE. The V end lost 0 bases, the J end lost 2 bases, and 12 bases lay between the germline ends. CDR3 loop: CASSVEAESTYEQYF. DNA of the CDR3: TGTGCCAGCAGCGTAGAGGCGGAGTCAACCTACGAGCAGTACTTC.

This clonotype came up many times. The J gene is TRBJ1-2, the V gene TRBV24-1; no firm D call. The V gene lost 9 bases and the J gene lost 4 bases, with 14 bases spanning the gap. CDR1 and CDR2 from the germline V gene are KGHDR and SFDVKD. The CDR3 spans 13 residues. CDR3 sequence reads: CATSSSEPYGYTF. For the CDR3, the DNA is TGTGCCACCTCCAGTTCGGAGCCCTATGGCTACACCTTC.